Listed below are T cell receptor beta chains from one sample, sequenced in a study of T cell responses to AZD1222 COVID-19 vaccine. The assay was immunoSEQ multiplex PCR, and TCRdb's table has in-frame clones only and misses some. The table has about 94,000 clones, roughly 90% seen once; the top ten hold 13%. Source: peripheral blood, taken on day 0 of AZD1222 vaccination. Every receptor here comes from an adult in good health. Each CDR3 is given with its conserved first and last residue. Fields, in order: V gene, J gene, D gene, clone size, CDR3 protein, CDR3 DNA. D genes are given only for firm matches. Some rows mark clone size as missing; the rest say once, few, many or name a class of expanded clone.

TRBV19	TRBJ1-2	TRBD1	few	CASSVRTGDAYGYTF	TGTGCCAGTAGTGTGAGGACAGGGGATGCCTATGGCTACACCTTC
TRBV3-1/TRBV3-2	TRBJ1-5	TRBD1	.	CASSRDSHSNQPQHF	TGTGCCAGCAGCCGGGACAGTCATAGCAATCAGCCCCAGCATTTT
TRBV23-1	TRBJ2-3	.	.	CASSTTGQPVLVGTDTQYF	TGCGCCAGCAGTACTACTGGACAGCCCGTACTAGTGGGCACAGATACGCAGTATTTT
TRBV5-1	TRBJ2-3	TRBD2	.	CASSWGARGGLRGDTQYF	TGCGCCAGCAGCTGGGGGGCGCGGGGGGGCCTTCGTGGAGATACGCAGTATTTT
TRBV2	TRBJ2-7	.	.	CASSFLEGQYF	TGTGCCAGCAGTTTTCTAGAGGGGCAGTACTTC
TRBV7-2	TRBJ1-3	.	.	CASSLDPGTGNTIYF	TGTGCCAGCAGCTTAGACCCCGGGACTGGAAACACCATATATTTT
TRBV24-1	TRBJ1-4	TRBD1	.	CATSGQGTGEKLFF	TGTGCCACCAGCGGACAGGGGACAGGTGAAAAACTGTTTTTT
TRBV6-5	TRBJ2-7	TRBD1	.	CASSRQGSYEQYF	TGTGCCAGCAGTCGACAGGGGTCCTACGAGCAGTACTTC
TRBV9	TRBJ2-2	TRBD2	.	CASSAGLAGPTGELFF	TGTGCCAGCAGCGCGGGACTAGCGGGGCCCACCGGGGAGCTGTTTTTT
TRBV3-1/TRBV3-2	TRBJ2-5	.	.	CASSHQGLETQYF	TGTGCCAGCAGCCACCAGGGGCTAGAGACCCAGTACTTC
TRBV7-9	TRBJ1-2	.	.	CASSPGDRSLGYTF	TGTGCCAGCAGCCCTGGCGACAGGTCTTTGGGCTACACCTTC
TRBV7-3	TRBJ1-2	TRBD1	.	CASSLGTGGLGYTF	TGTGCCAGCAGCCTAGGGACAGGGGGCTTGGGCTACACCTTC
TRBV3-1/TRBV3-2	TRBJ2-2	TRBD2	.	CASSQAAGGPTGELFF	TGTGCCAGCAGCCAAGCCGCGGGGGGCCCTACCGGGGAGCTGTTTTTT
TRBV5-1	TRBJ2-2	TRBD1	.	CASSHGTGRTGELFF	TGCGCCAGCAGCCACGGGACAGGGCGCACCGGGGAGCTGTTTTTT
TRBV19	TRBJ2-2	.	.	CASSGQMNTGELFF	TGTGCCAGTAGTGGACAGATGAACACCGGGGAGCTGTTTTTT
TRBV2	TRBJ1-5	.	few	CASNRESNQPQHF	TGTGCCAGCAACAGGGAGAGCAATCAGCCCCAGCATTTT
TRBV5-1	TRBJ2-2	TRBD1	.	CASSFPGQGYDTGELFF	TGCGCCAGCAGCTTTCCGGGACAGGGTTACGACACCGGGGAGCTGTTTTTT
TRBV9	TRBJ1-1	.	.	CASSVATGTSEAFF	TGTGCCAGCAGCGTAGCTACAGGTACTTCTGAAGCTTTCTTT
TRBV11-2	TRBJ2-7	.	.	CASSLDTSFVYEQYF	TGTGCCAGCAGCTTAGATACATCGTTCGTCTACGAGCAGTACTTC
TRBV3-1/TRBV3-2	TRBJ2-2	TRBD1	.	CASSRGQGEANTGELFF	TGTGCCAGCAGCCGAGGACAGGGAGAAGCGAACACCGGGGAGCTGTTTTTT
TRBV19	TRBJ2-2	TRBD1	once	CASSAGTGLTGELFF	TGTGCCAGTTCCGCCGGGACAGGACTCACCGGGGAGCTGTTTTTT
TRBV11-2	TRBJ1-2	TRBD1	.	CASSSGTGTNYGYTF	TGTGCCAGCAGCTCAGGGACAGGGACTAACTATGGCTACACCTTC
TRBV10-3	TRBJ1-5	.	.	CAIRPDSNRQPQHF	TGTGCCATCAGACCGGACAGTAACCGTCAGCCCCAGCATTTT
TRBV29-1	TRBJ1-6	TRBD1	once	CSVRDRTNSPLHF	TGCAGCGTTAGGGACAGGACAAATTCACCCCTCCACTTT
TRBV2	TRBJ1-2	TRBD1	.	CASRTGGVYGYTF	TGTGCCAGTAGGACAGGGGGCGTCTATGGCTACACCTTC
TRBV24-1	TRBJ1-2	.	.	CATSDHGTNYGYTF	TGTGCCACCAGTGATCACGGAACTAACTATGGCTACACCTTC
TRBV7-2	TRBJ2-7	TRBD1	.	CASSLPRDRGPSPYEQYF	TGTGCCAGCAGCTTACCCCGGGACAGGGGGCCCTCCCCCTACGAGCAGTACTTC
TRBV20-1	TRBJ2-3	.	.	CSASSADTQYF	TGCAGTGCTAGTTCGGCGGATACGCAGTATTTT
TRBV18	TRBJ1-1	.	.	CASSPLKENTEAFF	TGTGCCAGCTCACCACTAAAAGAGAACACTGAAGCTTTCTTT
TRBV5-4	TRBJ1-4	.	.	CASSSGEGRNEKLFF	TGTGCCAGCAGCTCTGGAGAGGGACGTAATGAAAAACTGTTTTTT
TRBV9	TRBJ2-2	TRBD2	.	CASSVGGLASAGELFF	TGTGCCAGCAGCGTAGGCGGACTAGCGAGTGCCGGGGAGCTGTTTTTT
TRBV29-1	TRBJ1-2	.	.	CSAGGYTF	TGCAGCGCGGGCGGCTACACCTTC
TRBV6-2/TRBV6-3	TRBJ1-1	.	few	CASSPQQADRGLAFF	TGTGCCAGCAGCCCCCAACAGGCCGATAGGGGTCTAGCTTTCTTT
TRBV2	TRBJ2-3	.	.	CASSEGFGTDTQYF	TGTGCCAGCAGTGAAGGATTTGGGACAGATACGCAGTATTTT
TRBV28	TRBJ2-7	.	.	CASSPGLGGVHEQYF	TGTGCCAGCAGTCCCGGATTAGGGGGGGTTCACGAGCAGTACTTC
TRBV24-1	TRBJ2-7	.	.	CATSERNRAEQYF	TGTGCCACCAGCGAGCGCAACAGGGCCGAGCAGTACTTC
TRBV19	TRBJ1-1	.	.	CASIRQAGTEAFF	TGTGCCAGTATCAGACAGGCCGGGACTGAAGCTTTCTTT
TRBV5-1	TRBJ1-1	.	.	CASSLSVNTEAFF	TGCGCCAGCAGCTTGTCGGTGAACACTGAAGCTTTCTTT
TRBV2	TRBJ1-5	.	once	CASSEAGALSNQPQHF	TGTGCCAGCAGTGAAGCGGGGGCCCTTAGCAATCAGCCCCAGCATTTT
TRBV28	TRBJ1-4	.	.	CASSETGGANEKLFF	TGTGCCAGCAGCGAGACGGGGGGGGCTAATGAAAAACTGTTTTTT
TRBV28	TRBJ2-7	.	once	CASSFSLDKYF	.
TRBV6-5	TRBJ2-1	TRBD1	few	CASRTTGGSYNEQFF	TGTGCCAGCAGGACCACAGGGGGCTCCTACAATGAGCAGTTCTTC
TRBV11-2	TRBJ1-1	TRBD1	.	CASSLTGREDTEAFF	TGTGCCAGCAGCTTGACAGGGCGCGAAGACACTGAAGCTTTCTTT
TRBV5-1	TRBJ1-1	TRBD1	few	CASRPDRGGVLDTEAFF	TGCGCCAGCAGACCTGACAGGGGTGGGGTTTTGGACACTGAAGCTTTCTTT
TRBV29-1	TRBJ1-4	.	.	CSIRLTTNEKLFF	TGCAGCATCCGATTAACAACTAATGAAAAACTGTTTTTT
TRBV19	TRBJ2-1	TRBD2	once	CASSKPLAGAVGTYNEQFF	TGTGCCAGTAGTAAACCACTAGCGGGGGCCGTAGGGACCTACAATGAGCAGTTCTTC
TRBV2	TRBJ2-7	.	.	CASSEAKGAPYEQYF	TGTGCCAGCAGTGAAGCTAAAGGGGCTCCTTACGAGCAGTACTTC
TRBV30	TRBJ1-1	TRBD1	.	CAWSGDREDEAFF	TGTGCCTGGAGTGGGGACAGGGAGGACGAAGCTTTCTTT
TRBV12-5	TRBJ1-1	.	.	CASGLVREGINTEAFF	TGTGCTAGTGGTTTGGTACGCGAGGGGATAAACACTGAAGCTTTCTTT
TRBV2	TRBJ2-3	.	once	CASKVRGGSTDTQYF	TGTGCCAGCAAGGTACGGGGCGGGTCCACAGATACGCAGTATTTT
TRBV19	TRBJ1-1	.	.	CASSIRGGNTEAFF	TGTGCCAGTAGTATCCGAGGGGGGAATACTGAAGCTTTCTTT
TRBV5-1	TRBJ1-5	.	few	CASSFPGRRYSNQPQHF	TGCGCCAGCAGCTTCCCAGGGCGCCGTTATAGCAATCAGCCCCAGCATTTT
TRBV12-3/TRBV12-4	TRBJ1-2	.	.	CASSRIRGYGYTF	TGTGCCAGCAGCCGAATCCGGGGTTATGGCTACACCTTC